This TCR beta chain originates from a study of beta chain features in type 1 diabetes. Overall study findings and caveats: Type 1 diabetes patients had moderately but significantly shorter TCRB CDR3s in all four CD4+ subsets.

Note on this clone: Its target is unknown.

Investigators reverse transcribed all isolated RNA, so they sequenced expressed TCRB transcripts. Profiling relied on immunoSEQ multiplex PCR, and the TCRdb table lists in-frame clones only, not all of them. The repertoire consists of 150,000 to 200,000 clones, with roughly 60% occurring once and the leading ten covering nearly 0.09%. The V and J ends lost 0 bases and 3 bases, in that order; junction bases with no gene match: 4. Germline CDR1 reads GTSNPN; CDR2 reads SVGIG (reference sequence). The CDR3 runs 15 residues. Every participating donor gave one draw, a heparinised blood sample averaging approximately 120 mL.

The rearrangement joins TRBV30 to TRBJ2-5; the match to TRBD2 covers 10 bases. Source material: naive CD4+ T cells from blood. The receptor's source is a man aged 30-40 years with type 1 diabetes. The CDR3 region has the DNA TGTGCCTGGAGTGTTGGGCTAGCGGGGGAAGAGACCCAGTACTTC. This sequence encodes CAWSVGLAGEETQYF.